This T cell receptor (beta chain) emerged from a study of early T cells in non-severe SARS-CoV-2 infection. The germline gives CDR1 DFQATT, CDR2 SNEGSKA (reference sequence). The V segment lost 6 bases and the J segment 6 bases; nucleotides outside the gene matches: 9. The CDR3 has 13 amino acids. At least ten counts were recorded for this clonotype. Attachment of unique molecular identifiers was made to individual cDNA molecules. TCRdb re-called the 5' RACE reads through MiXCR, storing one row per CDR3 protein. The sample has around 44,000 distinct CDR3 sequences; around 9.5% are singletons. This rearrangement joins TRBV20-1 to TRBJ1-1; 8 bases are shared with TRBD1. Sequencing input: whole blood. The sequence derives from an adult who was a healthcare worker with PCR-confirmed SARS-CoV-2 infection or an uninfected control (not recorded which). As DNA, the CDR3 is TGCAGTGCCTCGACAGGGGTAAGGGCTGAAGCTTTCTTT. This encodes CSASTGVRAEAFF.